Detailed here is one T cell receptor beta chain. As yet, its antigen is unknown. The sample originates from a study of OX40 agonist ivuxolimab in advanced cancers. The wider study: An agonistic human IgG2 monoclonal antibody against OX40 (CD134) was given. Six ivuxolimab dose levels, 0.01 to 10 mg/kg, were given intravenously every 2 weeks. Study-wide results and caveats: The average count of expanded clones was higher among CD8+ T cells than among CD4+. Both CD4+ and CD8+ T cell populations in blood had undergone clonal expansion by week 6 at 0.1 to 3.0 mg/kg.

Looked up from germline, CDR1 is MNHEY and CDR2 is SMNVEV (reference sequence). J lost 1 base, V lost 4 bases, and 12 bases had no gene match. The length of the CDR3 is 18 residues. Clones were read by immunoSEQ multiplex PCR, and TCRdb kept only the in-frame ones, dropping some. The repertoire holds roughly 34,000 clones, about 80% seen once, with more than 10% in the top ten. This TCR was sampled from an adult with an advanced solid tumor such as melanoma, head and neck, liver or kidney cancer. The specimen comprised CD4+ or CD8+ T cells sorted from blood, sampled in a trial of the OX40 agonist ivuxolimab. The rearrangement uses TRBV27 and TRBJ2-2; 7 bases align to TRBD1. CDR3 loop: CASSSNFPRQGNTGELFF. The CDR3 DNA reads TGTGCCAGCAGTTCCAACTTTCCCCGACAGGGGAACACCGGGGAGCTGTTTTTT.